The entry that follows covers one T cell receptor beta chain sequence. Ages ranged from about 18 to 89 years, with residence in approximately 25 US areas. A PCR-confirmed or clinician-diagnosed COVID-19 case had contacted exposed participants within 2 weeks of entry. These data come from a study of blood T cell repertoires in COVID-19. For the study at large: Samples representing acute and convalescent COVID-19 were sourced from the United States, Italy and Spain.

Original processing methods: Amplification from reference gene primers served as the basis for estimated nucleated cell counts. Assay: immunoSEQ multiplex PCR; the TCRdb copy retains only in-frame clones and omits some. For V, J and clone size, that table is used; D and trimming come from the DNA. The table has approximately 220,000 clones, 90% seen once. V lost 8 bases to trimming and J lost 5 bases; unmatched junction nucleotides: 7. Germline V CDR1 and CDR2: LGHDT, YNNKEL (reference sequence). The CDR3 contains 13 residues. This sequence originates from a young man who had been exposed to COVID-19. Sequencing was performed on PBMCs or T cells enriched from blood (not recorded which). The J gene is TRBJ2-7, the V gene TRBV3-1 (or the pseudogene TRBV3-2), with 9 nucleotides matching TRBD1. CDR3 DNA: TGTGCCAGCGAGAACAGGGGGCTCGACGAGCAGTACTTC. Translating it yields CASENRGLDEQYF.